This T cell receptor beta chain was found in a study of T cell responses to AZD1222 COVID-19 vaccine. Study details: Pooling of second doses given at about 4 or about 12 weeks was done.

The V segment lost 4 bases and the J segment 0 bases; nucleotides outside the gene matches: 7. Germline CDR1 LNHDA, CDR2 SQIVND (reference sequence). The CDR3 runs to 17 residues. Clones were sequenced by immunoSEQ multiplex PCR, and TCRdb holds only the in-frame ones, with some missing. The table lists around 150,000 clones, roughly 92% of them singletons. The rearrangement joins TRBV19 to TRBJ1-4, with TRBD1 matching 8 bases. The receptor's source is an adult in good health. This material consisted of peripheral blood, taken on day 0 of AZD1222 vaccination. The CDR3 nucleotides are TGTGCCAGTAGTACCGGGACAGGCCCCGCAACTAATGAAAAACTGTTTTTT. The encoded protein is CASSTGTGPATNEKLFF. The full variable domain, in which reference TRBV19 and TRBJ1-4 provide the parts outside the CDR3, is DGGITQSPKYLFRKEGQNVTLSCEQNLNHDAMYWYRQDPGQGLRLIYYSQIVNDFQKGDIAEGYSVSREKKESFPLTVTSAQKNPTAFYLCASSTGTGPATNEKLFFGSGTQLSVL.